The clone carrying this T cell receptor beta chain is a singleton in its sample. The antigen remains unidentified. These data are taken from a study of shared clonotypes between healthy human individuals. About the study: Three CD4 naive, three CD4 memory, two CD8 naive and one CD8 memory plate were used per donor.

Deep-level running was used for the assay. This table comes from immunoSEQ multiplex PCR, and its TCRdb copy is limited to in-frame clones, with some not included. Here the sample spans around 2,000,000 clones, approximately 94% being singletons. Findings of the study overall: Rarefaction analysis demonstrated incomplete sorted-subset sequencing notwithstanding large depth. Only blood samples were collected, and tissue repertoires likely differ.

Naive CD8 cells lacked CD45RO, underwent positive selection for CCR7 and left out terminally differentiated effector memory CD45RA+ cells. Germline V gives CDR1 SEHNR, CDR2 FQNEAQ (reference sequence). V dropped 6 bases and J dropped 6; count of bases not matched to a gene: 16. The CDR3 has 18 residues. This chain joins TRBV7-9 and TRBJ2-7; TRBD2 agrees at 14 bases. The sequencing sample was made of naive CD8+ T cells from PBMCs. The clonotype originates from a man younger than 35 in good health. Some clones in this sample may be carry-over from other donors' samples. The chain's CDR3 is CASSPGTSGRGGRSEQYF. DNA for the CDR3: TGTGCCAGCAGTCCAGGGACTAGCGGGAGAGGTGGCAGGAGCGAGCAGTACTTC.